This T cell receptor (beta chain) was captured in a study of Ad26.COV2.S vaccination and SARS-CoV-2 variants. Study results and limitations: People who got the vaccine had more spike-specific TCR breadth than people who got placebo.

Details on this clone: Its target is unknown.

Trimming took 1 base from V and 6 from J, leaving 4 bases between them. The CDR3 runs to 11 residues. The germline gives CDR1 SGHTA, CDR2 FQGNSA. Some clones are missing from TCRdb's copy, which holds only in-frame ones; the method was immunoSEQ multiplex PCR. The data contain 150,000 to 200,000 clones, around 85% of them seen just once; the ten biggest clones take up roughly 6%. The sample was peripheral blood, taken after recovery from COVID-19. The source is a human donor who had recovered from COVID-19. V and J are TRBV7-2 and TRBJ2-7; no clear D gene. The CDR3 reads CASSLVGEQYF. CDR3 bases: TGTGCCAGCAGCTTAGTCGGCGAGCAGTACTTC.